The 7 T cell receptor beta chains below were found in one sample sequenced in a study of T cells after somatic rescue of genetic block. Assay: immunoSEQ multiplex PCR; the TCRdb copy retains only in-frame clones and omits some. The table has 80,000 to 100,000 clones, around 90% seen once; the top ten hold 1.6%. Sample: peripheral blood mononuclear cells (PBMCs). These receptors originate from a woman aged 18-29 years.

CDR3 loop: CATSRATLRRTDTQYF. CDR3 DNA sequence: TGTGCCACCAGCAGAGCGACTCTCCGACGCACAGATACGCAGTATTTT. The rearrangement links TRBV15 to TRBJ2-3; D gene uncertain. The CDR3 sequence is 16 residues long. The germline V and J ends were trimmed by 1 base and 1 base, with 12 bases remaining between them. CDR1 is LNHNV, CDR2 YYDKDF, per germline (reference sequence).

This clone has ten or more counts. The J gene is TRBJ2-7, the V gene TRBV2; no definite D call. The germline CDR1 and CDR2 sequences are SNHLY and FYNNEI. This CDR3 has 14 residues. The ends were cut back, 6 bases at V and 7 bases at J, with 19 bases in the middle. DNA for the CDR3: TGTGCCAGCAGCTCATTAGGGAATGGGCGGGAGCAGTACTTC. Translation: CASSSLGNGREQYF.

V is TRBV27 and J is TRBJ1-2, with D tentatively TRBD1 (5 bases). Germline-derived CDR1 and CDR2 are MNHEY and SMNVEV (reference sequence). CDR3 length: 14 residues. The germline V and J ends were trimmed by 4 bases and 2 bases, with 11 bases remaining between them. The DNA of the CDR3 is TGTGCCAGCAGTTATAGACGGGGGAACTATGGCTACACCTTC. It specifies CASSYRRGNYGYTF.

The chain has TRBV27 and TRBJ2-7, with D unresolved. Trimming removed 6 bases from V and 3 bases from J, with 9 bases in between. Germline assignment: CDR1 MNHEY and CDR2 SMNVEV (reference sequence). The CDR3 runs to 12 residues. The CDR3 here is CASRTQSYEQYF. The CDR3, as DNA: TGTGCCAGCAGGACGCAAAGCTACGAGCAGTACTTC.

As DNA, the CDR3 is TGTGCCAGCTCACCACGTGGAGGACTAGCGGGAGGATTCGAGCAGTACTTC. Translating gives CASSPRGGLAGGFEQYF. V is TRBV18 and J is TRBJ2-7; 14 bases line up with TRBD2. Unmatched junction bases numbered 8, after V lost 1 base and J lost 6 bases. CDR1 is KGHSH and CDR2 is LQKENI in the germline V gene. The CDR3 sequence is 17 residues long. Full variable domain (remainder filled in from reference TRBV18 and TRBJ2-7): NAGVMQNPRHLVRRRGQEARLRCSPMKGHSHVYWYRQLPEEGLKFMVYLQKENIIDESGMPKERFSAEFPKEGPSILRIQQVVRGDSAAYFCASSPRGGLAGGFEQYFGPGTRLTVT.

This clone was detected only once. V and J are TRBV5-4 and TRBJ2-7; 8 bases are shared with TRBD2. Germline-derived CDR1 and CDR2 are SGHNT and YYREEE (reference sequence). V dropped 6 bases and J dropped 6; count of bases not matched to a gene: 20. The CDR3 is 17 residues long. CDR3 amino acids: CASTRWDGGRLAPEQYF. The CDR3 nucleotides read TGTGCCAGCACCAGGTGGGACGGCGGGAGGCTAGCGCCCGAGCAGTACTTC. The full variable domain, rest sourced from reference TRBV5-4 and TRBJ2-7, is ETGVTQSPTHLIKTRGQQVTLRCSSQSGHNTVSWYQQALGQGPQFIFQYYREEENGRGNFPPRFSGLQFPNYSSELNVNALELDDSALYLCASTRWDGGRLAPEQYFGPGTRLTVT.

The CDR3 here is CASSSDRGLSRGNQPQHF. CDR3 sequence (DNA): TGTGCCAGCAGCTCGGACAGGGGGCTTAGTCGGGGGAATCAGCCCCAGCATTTT. V gene TRBV7-9 combines with J gene TRBJ1-5, with 11 bases aligning to TRBD1. V shed 4 bases and J 4 bases; nucleotides not matched to a gene: 12. This CDR3 comprises 18 residues. Germline V gives CDR1 SEHNR, CDR2 FQNEAQ (reference sequence).